These T cell receptor beta chains were read from a single sample in a study of Graves' ophthalmopathy and Graves' hyperthyroidism. TCRdb called the multiplex PCR reads again in MiXCR, with one record for every CDR3 protein. The data contain approximately 210,000 distinct CDR3 sequences, 25% to 30% of them seen just once; the ten biggest clones take up approximately 9.6%. Specimen: peripheral blood. All receptors derive from a man aged 50 to 59 with Graves' ophthalmopathy. Each CDR3 is given with its conserved first and last residue. The D gene is left open where the match is weak. Expanded clones get a size class; other rows say once, few or many, or leave the size out.

D	V	size	J	DNA	CDR3
-	TRBV7-6	many	TRBJ1-6	TGTGCCAGCAGCCTTAGACAGTCAAATTCACCCCTCCACTTT	CASSLRQSNSPLHF
-	TRBV19	many	TRBJ1-5	TGTGCCAGTAGTATCCAACGGGGGGGCAATCAGCCCCAGCATTTT	CASSIQRGGNQPQHF
-	TRBV7-8	-	TRBJ1-2	TGTGCCAGCAGGCCTACAGGCAACTATGGCTACACCTTC	CASRPTGNYGYTF
TRBD1	TRBV24-1	-	TRBJ2-5	TGTGCCACCAGTGCCCCGACAGGGTTGGGGGAGACCCAGTACTTC	CATSAPTGLGETQYF
TRBD2	TRBV12-3/TRBV12-4	many	TRBJ2-2	TGTGCCGGCAGTCTTACTAGCGGGATAGGGACCGGGGAGCTGTTTTTT	CAGSLTSGIGTGELFF
-	TRBV7-2	many	TRBJ2-5	TGTGCCAGCAGCTCACTAGGAAAGGAGGAGACCCAGTACTTC	CASSSLGKEETQYF
TRBD2	TRBV11-2	many	TRBJ2-5	TGTGCCAGCACCACACTGCGGGGGGCCTACGAGAACCAGTACTTC	CASTTLRGAYENQYF
TRBD1	TRBV11-3	many	TRBJ2-2	TGTGCCAGCAGCTTAAGACAGGGGACCGGGGAGCTGTTTTTT	CASSLRQGTGELFF
TRBD1	TRBV29-1	many	TRBJ2-7	TGCAGCGTGGCCGGACCTCCGGGACAGGGGTCCTACGAGCAGTACTTC	CSVAGPPGQGSYEQYF
-	TRBV27	many	TRBJ2-7	TGTGCCAGCAGTTTAAACCCACAAGGCACCTACGAGCAGTACTTC	CASSLNPQGTYEQYF
-	TRBV28	many	TRBJ1-1	TGTGCCAGCAGTTCCGAAACAAACGAAGCTTTCTTT	CASSSETNEAFF
TRBD2	TRBV4-1	many	TRBJ2-5	TGCGCCAGCAGCCGGACTAGCGGGCGAGAGACCCAGTACTTC	CASSRTSGRETQYF
-	TRBV6-1	many	TRBJ2-7	TGTGCCAGCAGTGAAGGACAGAAACTCTACGAGCAGTACTTC	CASSEGQKLYEQYF
-	TRBV7-3	many	TRBJ1-2	TGTGCCAGCAGCCCCTCTGGCGGGGGTTATGGCTACACCTTC	CASSPSGGGYGYTF
TRBD2	TRBV28	many	TRBJ2-5	TGTGCCAGCGGAACGGGAGGAGGTCGCGAGACCCAGTACTTC	CASGTGGGRETQYF
TRBD1	TRBV6-1	-	TRBJ1-5	TGTGCCAGCAGTGAACAGCAGGGGGGCAATCAGCCCCAGCATTTT	CASSEQQGGNQPQHF
-	TRBV19	many	TRBJ1-1	TGTGCCAGTAGTATTTCCGGAGGCCTGAACACTGAAGCTTTCTTT	CASSISGGLNTEAFF
-	TRBV12-3/TRBV12-4	many	TRBJ2-7	TGTGTCAGCAGAACAGACAGGAGCTCCTACGAGCAGTACTTC	CVSRTDRSSYEQYF
TRBD2	TRBV10-3	many	TRBJ2-7	TGTGCCATCAGTGAGGCTAGCGGCTCCTACGAGCAGTACTTC	CAISEASGSYEQYF
TRBD1	TRBV15	few	TRBJ2-5	TGTGCCACCAGCAGCTCAGGGGGACAAGAGACCCAGTACTTC	CATSSSGGQETQYF
-	TRBV6-2/TRBV6-3	-	TRBJ1-1	TGTGCCAGCAGTTGGATTTTCGGGGGGCATTCTGAAGCTTTCTTT	CASSWIFGGHSEAFF
TRBD1	TRBV2	-	TRBJ1-2	TGTGCCAGCAGTGAATTGGACAGGGGCTATGGCTACACCTTC	CASSELDRGYGYTF
-	TRBV20-1	many	TRBJ2-5	TGCAGTGCCGCAGCCGAGGAGACCCAGTACTTC	CSAAAEETQYF
-	TRBV5-8	many	TRBJ1-2	TGTGCCAACAGCGCCAAGGCAGGCTATGGCTACACCTTC	CANSAKAGYGYTF
TRBD2	TRBV28	many	TRBJ2-7	TGTGCCAGCAGCCCCGGACTAGCGGACTCCTACGAGCAGTACTTC	CASSPGLADSYEQYF
-	TRBV11-2	many	TRBJ2-5	TGTGCCAGCAGCCCCCCCCCCATAGGGGAGACCCAGTACTTC	CASSPPPIGETQYF
-	TRBV27	many	TRBJ2-7	TGTGCCAGCAGTTTAAGGGGACACCTCTACGAGCAGTACTTC	CASSLRGHLYEQYF
-	TRBV7-2	many	TRBJ2-7	TGTGCCAGCAGCTCAGCCCCGACTAGTCAAAGCCTCGAGCAGTACTTC	CASSSAPTSQSLEQYF